These 28 T cell receptor beta chains were all obtained from the same sample, sequenced in a study of T cells in Graves' hyperthyroidism and ophthalmopathy. Amplified TCR beta CDR3 regions came from RNA transcripts. TCR CDR3 underwent first-round RT-PCR with the HTBI primer set. MiXCR was run by TCRdb on the multiplex PCR reads, yielding one entry per CDR3 protein. Among approximately 620,000 distinct CDR3 sequences listed, more than 15% were seen once. The sequenced sample consisted of blood. The receptors here all came from a woman aged 40 to 49 with Graves' ophthalmopathy.

This clonotype was seen a handful of times. CDR3 nucleotide sequence: TGTGCCAGCAGAACCCGAGCGGGAGTCTACAATGAGCAGTTCTTC. Protein product: CASRTRAGVYNEQFF. The chain has TRBV27 and TRBJ2-1, with 8 bases identical to TRBD2. The V segment lost 6 bases and the J segment 3 bases; nucleotides outside the gene matches: 7. The V gene's germline CDR1 is MNHEY and CDR2 SMNVEV (reference sequence). The CDR3 totals 15 residues.

This clonotype came up many times. J is TRBJ2-3 and V is TRBV3-1; 12 bases agree with TRBD2. J was trimmed by 4 bases and V by 4 bases; bases with no gene match: 15. CDR3 length: 19 residues. Looked up from germline, CDR1 is LGHDT and CDR2 is YNNKEL (reference sequence). The CDR3 nucleotides are TGTGCCAGCAGCCCCTACAGGGCTAGCGGGAGGGCGCGCGCAGATACGCAGTATTTT. It specifies CASSPYRASGRARADTQYF.

V usage is TRBV18 and J usage is TRBJ2-7, with 11 bases aligning to TRBD2. CDR3 length: 18 residues. Germline CDR1 and CDR2: KGHSH and LQKENI. Trimming cost V 0 bases and J 0 bases; bases outside gene matches: 7. The CDR3: CASSPPNVAGGTSYEQYF. The CDR3, as DNA: TGTGCCAGCTCACCACCTAACGTAGCGGGAGGGACCTCCTACGAGCAGTACTTC.

This clonotype was detected ten times or more. The chain uses TRBV30 and TRBJ1-1; possibly TRBD1 for D (6 bases). This CDR3 has 14 amino acids. From germline, CDR1 is GTSNPN and CDR2 SVGIG (reference sequence). Trimming took 6 bases from V and 0 from J, leaving 14 bases between them. Written as DNA, the CDR3 is TGTGCCTGCTTAAGGGGGAGCTTGAACACTGAAGCTTTCTTT. Its protein is CACLRGSLNTEAFF.

V gene TRBV5-8 combines with J gene TRBJ1-1; 8 bases match TRBD1. Trimming took 1 base from V and 6 from J; bases not matched to a gene: 8. The CDR3 is made up of 15 amino acids. Per germline, CDR1 SGHTS and CDR2 YDEGEE. The CDR3 DNA is TGTGCCAGCAGCTTGCTCGACAGGGGCGTCGCTGAAGCTTTCTTT. It specifies CASSLLDRGVAEAFF.

This clonotype was seen just once. This chain connects TRBV20-1 to TRBJ1-1; TRBD1 might be the D (5 bases). V was clipped by 2 bases and J by 3 bases, with 13 bases between them. Germline CDR1 DFQATT, CDR2 SNEGSKA (reference sequence). The CDR3 totals 14 residues. CDR3: CSARIWRGDTEAFF. The DNA for the CDR3 is TGCAGTGCTAGAATCTGGAGGGGTGACACTGAAGCTTTCTTT.

The chain is built from TRBV7-9 and TRBJ1-4, with 7 bases aligning to TRBD1. Per germline, CDR1 SEHNR and CDR2 FQNEAQ (reference sequence). The CDR3 is 14 amino acids. V lost 5 bases, J lost 7 bases, and 7 bases stayed unmatched. DNA of the CDR3: TGTGCCAGCAGCGAGCAGGGGGGAAGTGAAAAACTGTTTTTT. Translated, it gives CASSEQGGSEKLFF. The full variable domain, its missing parts supplied by reference TRBV7-9 and TRBJ1-4, is DTGVSQNPRHKITKRGQNVTFRCDPISEHNRLYWYRQTLGQGPEFLTYFQNEAQLEKSRLLSDRFSAERPKGSFSTLEIQRTEQGDSAMYLCASSEQGGSEKLFFGSGTQLSVL.

The sample holds many counts of this clonotype. The rearrangement uses TRBV28 and TRBJ2-2; D assignment may be TRBD1 or TRBD2 (6 bases each). V dropped 6 bases and J dropped 0 bases, with 20 bases sitting between them. CDR1 is MDHEN and CDR2 is SYDVKM in the germline V gene. The CDR3 length is 18 residues. The CDR3 reads CASSYFDTRGPNTGELFF. The CDR3 DNA follows: TGTGCCAGCAGCTACTTCGACACCCGGGGGCCGAACACCGGGGAGCTGTTTTTT.

The J gene is TRBJ2-1, the V gene TRBV11-2, with TRBD1 matching over 7 bases. The CDR3 has 15 amino acids. The V and J ends lost 7 bases and 0 bases, in that order; junction bases with no gene match: 6. Germline CDR1 reads SGHAT; CDR2 reads FQNNGV. The CDR3: CASTQGDSSYNEQFF. DNA for the CDR3: TGTGCCAGCACCCAGGGGGACAGCTCCTACAATGAGCAGTTCTTC.

The chain couples TRBV5-1 to TRBJ1-2; D is perhaps TRBD1 (6 bases). This CDR3 has 14 amino acids. CDR1 is SGHRS, CDR2 YFSETQ, per germline. Trimming pared 4 bases from V and 6 bases from J, leaving 16 bases between. CDR3 bases: TGCGCCAGCAGCATCCGGGACAATGGTAATGGCTACACCTTC. Translating gives CASSIRDNGNGYTF.

This clonotype was counted many times. V is TRBV18 and J is TRBJ2-3; 7 bases map to TRBD2. With V trimmed by 2 bases and J by 3 bases, 5 bases remained unmatched. The CDR3 is made up of 15 amino acids. The V gene's germline CDR1 is KGHSH and CDR2 LQKENI. In nucleotides, the CDR3 is TGTGCCAGCTCACCAAGACTAGCCCGGACAGATACGCAGTATTTT. Encoded protein: CASSPRLARTDTQYF.

The V call is TRBV3-1, the J call TRBJ2-1, with TRBD1 matching over 12 bases. Unmatched junction bases numbered 8, after V lost 4 bases and J lost 10 bases. The germline CDR1 and CDR2 sequences are LGHDT and YNNKEL (reference sequence). There are 15 residues in the CDR3. The CDR3 sequence: CASSPAGQGAGEQFF. The CDR3 region has the DNA TGTGCCAGCAGCCCCGCGGGACAGGGGGCAGGGGAGCAGTTCTTC.

This rearrangement joins TRBV6-2 or TRBV6-3 to TRBJ1-5; tentative D call: TRBD1 (6 bases). Germline V gives CDR1 MNHEY, CDR2 SVGEGT. The CDR3 loop spans 16 amino acids. Trimming cost V 4 bases and J 2 bases, with 15 bases left between them. The CDR3 loop is CASSWRGNRGNQPQHF. As DNA, the CDR3 is TGTGCCAGCAGTTGGAGGGGGAATAGGGGCAATCAGCCCCAGCATTTT.

J is TRBJ1-5 and V is TRBV20-1, with D possibly TRBD1 on 5 matching bases. This CDR3 contains 15 residues. The germline CDR1 and CDR2 sequences are DFQATT and SNEGSKA (reference sequence). The ends were cut back, 3 bases at V and 3 bases at J, with 15 bases in the middle. The CDR3 bases are TGCAGTGCTAGTGGCCCCCCAGGGAACAATCAGCCCCAGCATTTT. It encodes CSASGPPGNNQPQHF.

V is TRBV12-3 or TRBV12-4 and J is TRBJ2-1; D gene uncertain. V lost 5 bases, J lost 10 bases, and 12 bases lay in between. This CDR3 contains 12 residues. The CDR3 loop reads CASSLISTEQFF. The CDR3 coding sequence is TGTGCCAGCAGTCTAATATCGACAGAGCAGTTCTTC.

This clonotype occurred many times. V usage is TRBV11-2 and J usage is TRBJ1-1, with D possibly being TRBD1 (5 bases). This CDR3 has 14 residues. V was cut by 5 bases and J by 5 bases, with 15 bases left in between. The germline CDR1 and CDR2 sequences are SGHAT and FQNNGV. CDR3 amino acids: CASSLSYGATEAFF. The DNA of the CDR3 is TGTGCCAGCAGCCTTTCTTACGGGGCGACTGAAGCTTTCTTT.

This clonotype was observed many times. The chain uses TRBV28 and TRBJ2-7; 12 bases align to TRBD2. CDR3 length: 15 residues. Looked up from germline, CDR1 is MDHEN and CDR2 is SYDVKM. V dropped 4 bases and J dropped 2; count of bases not matched to a gene: 3. Written as DNA, the CDR3 is TGTGCCAGCAGTTCTAGCGGGAGGGCCCCCTACGAGCAGTACTTC. It is translated as CASSSSGRAPYEQYF.

The chain has TRBV28 and TRBJ1-5; tentatively, D is TRBD1 (6 bases). V was trimmed by 10 bases and J by 4 bases, leaving 17 bases between them. Germline V gene data show CDR1 as MDHEN and CDR2 as SYDVKM. CDR3 length equals 14 residues. CDR3 sequence (DNA): TGTGCCACCATTCCAGGGGAGTGGAATCAGCCCCAGCATTTT. As protein: CATIPGEWNQPQHF.

This clonotype has a handful of counts. The chain is built from TRBV20-1 and TRBJ2-1; D remains ambiguous. The CDR3 loop spans 11 amino acids. V dropped 1 base and J dropped 7 bases, with 5 bases sitting between them. The germline CDR1 and CDR2 sequences are DFQATT and SNEGSKA (reference sequence). The CDR3 DNA sequence: TGCAGTGCTAGAGCGGATAATGAGCAGTTCTTC. Protein sequence: CSARADNEQFF.

This clonotype came up many times. The chain carries TRBV5-1 and TRBJ2-7; D is unclear. The germline CDR1 and CDR2 sequences are SGHRS and YFSETQ. This CDR3 spans 16 amino acids. The germline V and J ends were trimmed by 1 base and 0 bases, with 14 bases remaining between them. CDR3 nucleotide sequence: TGCGCCAGCAGCTTGATGGGTCAGGCCAGCTCCTACGAGCAGTACTTC. Amino acid sequence: CASSLMGQASSYEQYF.

This clonotype was observed many times. The chain is built from TRBV2 and TRBJ2-3, with D possibly being TRBD1 or TRBD2 (5 bases each). Germline V gene sequence: CDR1 SNHLY, CDR2 FYNNEI. This CDR3 region has 15 residues. Trimming took off 8 bases at V and 1 base at J, with 16 bases between the two ends. The CDR3 protein is CASGKDGTRTDTQYF. The CDR3 coding sequence is TGTGCCAGCGGCAAAGACGGGACCCGCACAGATACGCAGTATTTT.

The V call is TRBV11-2, the J call TRBJ1-1; 8 positions agree with TRBD1. The CDR3 totals 16 residues. V lost 5 bases, J lost 1 base, and 9 bases stayed unmatched. Germline V lookup: CDR1 SGHAT, CDR2 FQNNGV. DNA of the CDR3: TGTGCCAGCAGCATGGGAGCAGGGGGCCCGAACACTGAAGCTTTCTTT. Translation gives CASSMGAGGPNTEAFF. The whole variable domain, filled in from reference TRBV11-2 and TRBJ1-1, reads EAGVAQSPRYKIIEKRQSVAFWCNPISGHATLYWYQQILGQGPKLLIQFQNNGVVDDSQLPKDRFSAERLKGVDSTLKIQPAKLEDSAVYLCASSMGAGGPNTEAFFGQGTRLTVV.

With respect to this clonotype: A much more abundant neighbour one base away suggests this may be a read error. The chain is built from TRBV28 and TRBJ2-2; D possibly corresponds to TRBD1 (5 bases). The CDR3 is 13 amino acids. CDR1 is MDHEN and CDR2 is SYDVKM in the germline V gene. The CDR3 DNA reads TGTGCCAGCGGTTTGCGGACAACCGGGGAGCTGTTTTTT. Its translation is CASGLRTTGELFF.

Ten or more counts support this clonotype. The chain uses TRBV27 and TRBJ2-6; 8 nucleotides match TRBD1. The CDR3 sequence is 20 residues long. V gave up 2 bases and J gave up 0 bases; unmatched junction bases: 12. Per the germline V gene, CDR1 is MNHEY and CDR2 is SMNVEV (reference sequence). In DNA, the CDR3 is TGTGCCAGCAGTTTAATGCCCCCCGGGACAGGTGGCTCTGGGGCCAACGTCCTGACTTTC. The encoded protein is CASSLMPPGTGGSGANVLTF.

This clonotype has only a few counts. The chain combines TRBV5-1 with TRBJ2-1; 8 bases agree with TRBD1. Germline V gives CDR1 SGHRS, CDR2 YFSETQ. V lost 5 bases, J lost 8 bases, and 6 bases stayed unmatched. This CDR3 has 13 amino acids. CDR3 coding DNA: TGCGCCAGCAGTGGGACAGGTATCCATGAGCAGTTCTTC. Residues: CASSGTGIHEQFF. Combining the CDR3 with reference TRBV5-1 and TRBJ2-1 gives the whole variable domain KAGVTQTPRYLIKTRGQQVTLSCSPISGHRSVSWYQQTPGQGLQFLFEYFSETQRNKGNFPGRFSGRQFSNSRSEMNVSTLELGDSALYLCASSGTGIHEQFFGPGTRLTVL.

There are a few counts of this clonotype. J is TRBJ1-6 and V is TRBV28; perhaps TRBD1 as D (6 bases). V was pared by 7 bases and J by 8 bases, with 15 bases between. This CDR3 spans 14 amino acids. CDR1 and CDR2 from the germline V gene are MDHEN and SYDVKM. The CDR3 nucleotides are TGTGCCAGCACACTGGGGGGGCTCCATTCACCCCTCCACTTT. This translates into CASTLGGLHSPLHF.

This clonotype was recorded at least ten times. The chain joins TRBV15 to TRBJ1-1; 9 bases are a match to TRBD1. The V segment lost 4 bases and the J segment 1 base; nucleotides outside the gene matches: 10. The CDR3 is 17 amino acids. Germline V gives CDR1 LNHNV, CDR2 YYDKDF (reference sequence). CDR3 nucleotides: TGTGCCACCAGCATCTCTCAGGACAGGGGAACGAACACTGAAGCTTTCTTT. This gives the protein CATSISQDRGTNTEAFF.

The chain employs TRBV2 and TRBJ2-5, with D possibly TRBD2 on 6 matching bases. Germline V gene data show CDR1 as SNHLY and CDR2 as FYNNEI. V gave up 6 bases and J gave up 1 base, with 12 bases separating them. The CDR3 covers 14 residues. The CDR3 DNA follows: TGTGCCAGCAGACTCGGACTACCCCAAGAGACCCAGTACTTC. Protein: CASRLGLPQETQYF. Complete variable domain (other parts from reference TRBV2 and TRBJ2-5): EPEVTQTPSHQVTQMGQEVILRCVPISNHLYFYWYRQILGQKVEFLVSFYNNEISEKSEIFDDQFSVERPDGSNFTLKIRSTKLEDSAMYFCASRLGLPQETQYFGPGTRLLVL.